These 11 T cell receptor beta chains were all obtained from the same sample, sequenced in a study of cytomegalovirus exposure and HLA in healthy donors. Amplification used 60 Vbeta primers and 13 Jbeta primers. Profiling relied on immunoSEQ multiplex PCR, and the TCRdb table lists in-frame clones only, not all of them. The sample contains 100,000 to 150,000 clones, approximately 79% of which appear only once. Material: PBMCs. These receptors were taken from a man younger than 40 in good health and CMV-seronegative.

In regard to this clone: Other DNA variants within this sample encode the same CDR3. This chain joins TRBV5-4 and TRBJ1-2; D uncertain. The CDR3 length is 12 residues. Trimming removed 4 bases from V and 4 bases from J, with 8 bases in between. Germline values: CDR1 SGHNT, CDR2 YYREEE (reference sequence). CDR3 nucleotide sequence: TGTGCCAGCAGCGTGACGGGCTATGGCTACACCTTC. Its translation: CASSVTGYGYTF.

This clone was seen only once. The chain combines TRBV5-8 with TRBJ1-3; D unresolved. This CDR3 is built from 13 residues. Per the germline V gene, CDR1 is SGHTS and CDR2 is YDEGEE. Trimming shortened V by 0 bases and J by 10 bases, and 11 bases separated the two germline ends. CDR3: CASSLAMGVTIYF. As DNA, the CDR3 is TGTGCCAGCAGCTTGGCCATGGGAGTTACCATATATTTT.

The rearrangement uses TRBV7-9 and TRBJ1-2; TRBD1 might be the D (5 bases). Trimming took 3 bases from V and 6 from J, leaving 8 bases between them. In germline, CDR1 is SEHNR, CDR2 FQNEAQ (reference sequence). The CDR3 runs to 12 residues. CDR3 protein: CASSLGGNGYTF. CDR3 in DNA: TGTGCCAGCAGCTTGGGGGGAAATGGCTACACCTTC.

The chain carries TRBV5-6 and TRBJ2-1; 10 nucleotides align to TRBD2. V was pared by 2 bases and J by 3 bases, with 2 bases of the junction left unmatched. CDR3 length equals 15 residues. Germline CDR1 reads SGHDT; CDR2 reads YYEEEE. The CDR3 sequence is CASSFGLAVYNEQFF. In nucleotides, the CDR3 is TGTGCCAGCAGCTTCGGACTAGCGGTCTACAATGAGCAGTTCTTC. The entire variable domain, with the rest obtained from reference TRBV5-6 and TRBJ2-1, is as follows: DAGVTQSPTHLIKTRGQQVTLRCSPKSGHDTVSWYQQALGQGPQFIFQYYEEEERQRGNFPDRFSGHQFPNYSSELNVNALLLGDSALYLCASSFGLAVYNEQFFGPGTRLTVL.

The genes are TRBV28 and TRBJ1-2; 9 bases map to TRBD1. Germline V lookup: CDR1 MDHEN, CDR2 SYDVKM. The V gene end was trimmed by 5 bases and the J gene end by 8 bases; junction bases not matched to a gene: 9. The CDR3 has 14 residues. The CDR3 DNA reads TGTGCCAGCAGTGTAACAGGGGGCTTAAAAGGCTACACCTTC. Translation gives CASSVTGGLKGYTF.

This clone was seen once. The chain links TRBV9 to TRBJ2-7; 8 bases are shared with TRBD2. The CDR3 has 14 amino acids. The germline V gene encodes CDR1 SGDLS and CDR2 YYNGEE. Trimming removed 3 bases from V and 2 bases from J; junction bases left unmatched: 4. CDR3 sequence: CASSAGGGTYEQYF. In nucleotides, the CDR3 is TGTGCCAGCAGCGCGGGCGGGGGGACCTACGAGCAGTACTTC.

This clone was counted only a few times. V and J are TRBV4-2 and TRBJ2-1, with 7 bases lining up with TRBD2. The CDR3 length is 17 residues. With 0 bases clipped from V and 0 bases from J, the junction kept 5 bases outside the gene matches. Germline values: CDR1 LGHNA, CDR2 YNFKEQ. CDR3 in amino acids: CASSQDPSGYSYNEQFF. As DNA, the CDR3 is TGTGCCAGCAGCCAAGATCCTAGCGGCTACTCCTACAATGAGCAGTTCTTC.

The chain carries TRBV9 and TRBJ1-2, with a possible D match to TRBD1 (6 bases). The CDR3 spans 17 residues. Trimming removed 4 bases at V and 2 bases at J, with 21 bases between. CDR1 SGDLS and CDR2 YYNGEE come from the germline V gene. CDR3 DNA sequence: TGTGCCAGCAGCCCCCGTGACAGGAGTATTAAGAACTATGGCTACACCTTC. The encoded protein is CASSPRDRSIKNYGYTF.

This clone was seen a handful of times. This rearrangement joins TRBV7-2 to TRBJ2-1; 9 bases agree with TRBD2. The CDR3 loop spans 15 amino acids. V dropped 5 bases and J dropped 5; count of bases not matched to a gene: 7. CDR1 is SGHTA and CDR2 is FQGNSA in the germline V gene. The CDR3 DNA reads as TGTGCCAGCAGCCTTAGCGGGGGCCCAAACAATGAGCAGTTCTTC. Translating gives CASSLSGGPNNEQFF.

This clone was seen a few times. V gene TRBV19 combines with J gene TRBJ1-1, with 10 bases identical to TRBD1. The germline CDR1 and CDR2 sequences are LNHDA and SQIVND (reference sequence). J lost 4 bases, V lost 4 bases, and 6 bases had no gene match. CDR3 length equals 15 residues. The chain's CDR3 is CASSRQGAGSTEAFF. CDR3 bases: TGTGCCAGTAGTAGACAGGGGGCGGGGAGCACTGAAGCTTTCTTT.

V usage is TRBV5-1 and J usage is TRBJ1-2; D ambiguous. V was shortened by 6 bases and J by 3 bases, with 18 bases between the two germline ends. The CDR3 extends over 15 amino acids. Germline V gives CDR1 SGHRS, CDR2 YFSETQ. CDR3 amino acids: CASKLTVSLYYGYTF. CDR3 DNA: TGCGCCAGCAAACTTACCGTTAGCCTATACTATGGCTACACCTTC.